This T cell receptor beta chain was profiled in a study of T cell changes during pregnancy in multiple sclerosis. This CDR3 is built from 10 residues. Trimming stripped 8 bases from V and 7 bases from J, with 6 bases between. CDR1 and CDR2 (germline): LNHDA, SQIVND (reference sequence). Profiling relied on immunoSEQ multiplex PCR, and the TCRdb table lists in-frame clones only, not all of them. The sample records 42,000 or so clones, less than 95% being singletons. The chain employs TRBV19 and TRBJ2-1; D not resolved. Specimen: CD8+ T cells from peripheral blood mononuclear cells, collected in the first trimester of pregnancy. The sequence derives from a female donor with multiple sclerosis, enrolled in a pregnancy study. CDR3 nucleotides: TGTGCCAGTTCCCAAAATGAGCAGTTCTTC. Its protein product is CASSQNEQFF.